This TCR beta chain appears in the sequencing data of a study of T cells in Graves' hyperthyroidism and ophthalmopathy. Study-wide points: Ophthalmopathy was identified by the model a median about 6 months ahead of onset.

This CDR3 has 15 amino acids. The junction had 4 bases not matched to a gene; V was cut back by 0 bases and J by 2 bases. Germline V gene data show CDR1 as SGHTA and CDR2 as FQGNSA. With regard to this clonotype: Its antigen is currently unknown.

Each diagnosis was grounded in clinical symptoms, serum thyroxine and TRAb, thyroid ultrasound, and orbital computed tomography. Researchers took RNA transcripts and amplified the TCR beta CDR3 regions from them. In the first-round RT-PCR of the TCR CDR3, the HTBI primer set was used. One entry per CDR3 protein results from TCRdb running MiXCR on the multiplex PCR reads. Of 700,000 to 850,000 distinct CDR3 sequences listed, under 45% were seen once; the top ten hold roughly 31%. The specimen sequenced was blood. This sequence was found in a woman aged 40 to 50 with Graves' hyperthyroidism. The chain recombines TRBV7-2 with TRBJ2-7, with 7 positions matching TRBD2. As DNA, the CDR3 is TGTGCCAGCAGCTTAGCTAGCGGGTACACCTACGAGCAGTACTTC. It translates to CASSLASGYTYEQYF.